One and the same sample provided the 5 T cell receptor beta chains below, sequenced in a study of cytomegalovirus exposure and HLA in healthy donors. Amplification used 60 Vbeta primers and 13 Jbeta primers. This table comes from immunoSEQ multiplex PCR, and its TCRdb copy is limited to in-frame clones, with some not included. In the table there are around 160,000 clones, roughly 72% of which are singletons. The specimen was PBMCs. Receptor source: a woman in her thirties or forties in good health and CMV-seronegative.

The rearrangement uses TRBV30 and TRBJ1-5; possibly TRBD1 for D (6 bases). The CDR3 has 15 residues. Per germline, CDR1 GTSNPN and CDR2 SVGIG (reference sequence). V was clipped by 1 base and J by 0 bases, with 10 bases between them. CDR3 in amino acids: CAWSGGHVSNQPQHF. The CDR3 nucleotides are TGTGCCTGGAGTGGGGGACACGTTAGCAATCAGCCCCAGCATTTT.

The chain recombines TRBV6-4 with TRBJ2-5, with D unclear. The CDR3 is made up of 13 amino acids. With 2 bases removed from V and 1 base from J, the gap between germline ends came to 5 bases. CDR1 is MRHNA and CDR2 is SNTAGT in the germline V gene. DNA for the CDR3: TGTGCCAGCAGTGACGGCTCCCAAGAGACCCAGTACTTC. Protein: CASSDGSQETQYF.

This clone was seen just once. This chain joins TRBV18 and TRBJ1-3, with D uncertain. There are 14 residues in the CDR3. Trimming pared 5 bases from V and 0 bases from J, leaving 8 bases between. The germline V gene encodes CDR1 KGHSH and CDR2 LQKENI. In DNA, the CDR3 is TGTGCCAGCTCATCGGGGAACTCTGGAAACACCATATATTTT. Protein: CASSSGNSGNTIYF.

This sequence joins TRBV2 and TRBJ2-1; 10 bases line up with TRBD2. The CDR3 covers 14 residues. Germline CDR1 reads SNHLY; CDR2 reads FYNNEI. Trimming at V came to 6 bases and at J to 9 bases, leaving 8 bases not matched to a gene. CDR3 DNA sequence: TGTGCCAGCAGCCCAGGCCTAGCGGGAGCTGAGCAGTTCTTC. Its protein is CASSPGLAGAEQFF.

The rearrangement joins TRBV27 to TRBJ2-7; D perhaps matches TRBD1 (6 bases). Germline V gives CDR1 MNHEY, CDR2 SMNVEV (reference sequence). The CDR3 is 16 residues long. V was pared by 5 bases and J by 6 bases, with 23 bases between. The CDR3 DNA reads TGTGCCAGCAGTCATTACAGCGTCAACAGGGTTGGCGAGCAGTACTTC. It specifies CASSHYSVNRVGEQYF.